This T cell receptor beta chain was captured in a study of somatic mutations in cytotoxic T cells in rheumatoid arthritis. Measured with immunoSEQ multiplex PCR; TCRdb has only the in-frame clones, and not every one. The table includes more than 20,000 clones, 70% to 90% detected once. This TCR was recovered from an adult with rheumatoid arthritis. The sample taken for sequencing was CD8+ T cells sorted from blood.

The CDR3 is CASSQRTGNEQFF. The CDR3 DNA reads TGTGCCAGCAGCCAGAGGACAGGGAATGAGCAGTTCTTC. The chain carries TRBV4-2 and TRBJ2-1; TRBD1 matches at 8 bases. V was pared by 3 bases and J by 7 bases, with 2 bases of the junction left unmatched. The CDR3 consists of 13 residues. CDR1 LGHNA and CDR2 YNFKEQ come from the germline V gene.